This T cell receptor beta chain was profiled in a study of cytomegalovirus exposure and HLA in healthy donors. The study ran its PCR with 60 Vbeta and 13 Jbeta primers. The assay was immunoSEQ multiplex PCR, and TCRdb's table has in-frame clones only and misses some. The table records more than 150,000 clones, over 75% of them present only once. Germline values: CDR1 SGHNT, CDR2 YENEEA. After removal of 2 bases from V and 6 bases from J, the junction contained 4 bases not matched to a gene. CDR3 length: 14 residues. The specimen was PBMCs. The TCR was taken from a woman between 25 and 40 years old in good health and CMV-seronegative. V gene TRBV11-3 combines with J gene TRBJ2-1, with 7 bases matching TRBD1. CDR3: CASSLRGLPNEQFF. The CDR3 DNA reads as TGTGCCAGCAGCTTAAGGGGGCTTCCCAATGAGCAGTTCTTC. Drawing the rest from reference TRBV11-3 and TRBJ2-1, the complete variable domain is EAGVVQSPRYKIIEKKQPVAFWCNPISGHNTLYWYLQNLGQGPELLIRYENEEAVDDSQLPKDRFSAERLKGVDSTLKIQPAELGDSAVYLCASSLRGLPNEQFFGPGTRLTVL.